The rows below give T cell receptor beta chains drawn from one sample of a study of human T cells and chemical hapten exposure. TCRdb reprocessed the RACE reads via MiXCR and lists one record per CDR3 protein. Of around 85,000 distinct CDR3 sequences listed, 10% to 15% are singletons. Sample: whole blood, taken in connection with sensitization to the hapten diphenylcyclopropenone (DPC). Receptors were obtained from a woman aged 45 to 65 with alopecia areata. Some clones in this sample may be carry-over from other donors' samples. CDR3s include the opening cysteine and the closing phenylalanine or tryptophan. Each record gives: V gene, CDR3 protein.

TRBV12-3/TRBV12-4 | CASSPRIRHTGELFF
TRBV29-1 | CSVEGQGHEQYF
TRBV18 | CASSPGQAEAFF
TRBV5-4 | CASGVTPANSPLHF
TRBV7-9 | CASSLAWAEIQYF
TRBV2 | CASRTDLISGNTIYF
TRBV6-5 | CASSSRGTPPNSEQFF
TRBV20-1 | CSAVIGDGTDTQYF
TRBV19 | CASRPLAGGPVVEQFF
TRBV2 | CASSVGGVMNTEAFF
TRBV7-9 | CASSLNGQVTGELFF
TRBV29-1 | CSVGRGLAGGEQYF
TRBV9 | CASSVGREYYEQYF
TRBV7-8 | CASSLLRSGTQYF
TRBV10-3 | CAIRARAQSSYNEQFF
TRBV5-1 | CASSLDRVDGNTIYF
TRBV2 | CASPGGTRGNEQFF
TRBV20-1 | CSARSGDGSGYTF
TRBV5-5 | CASSHGQGATDTQYF
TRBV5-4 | CASSSGLAGNTGELFF
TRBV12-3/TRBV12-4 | CASSFTPVEQYF
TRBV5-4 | CASSSDRGHGYTF
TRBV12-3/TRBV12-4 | CASSYSGRAAVEQFF
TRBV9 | CASSVGSGSTDTQYF
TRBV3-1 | CASSQNPGEAYEQYF